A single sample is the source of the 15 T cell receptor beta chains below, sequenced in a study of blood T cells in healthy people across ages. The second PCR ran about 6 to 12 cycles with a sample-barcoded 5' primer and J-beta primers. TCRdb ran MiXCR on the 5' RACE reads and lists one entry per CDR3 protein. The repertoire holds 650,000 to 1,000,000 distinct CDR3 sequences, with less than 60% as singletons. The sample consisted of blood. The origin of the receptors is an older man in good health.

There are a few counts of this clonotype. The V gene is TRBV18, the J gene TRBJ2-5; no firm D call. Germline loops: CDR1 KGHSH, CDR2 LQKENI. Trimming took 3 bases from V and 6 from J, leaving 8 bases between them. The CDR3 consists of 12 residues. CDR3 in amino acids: CASSPPAQTQYF. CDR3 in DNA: TGTGCCAGCTCACCTCCGGCTCAGACCCAGTACTTC.

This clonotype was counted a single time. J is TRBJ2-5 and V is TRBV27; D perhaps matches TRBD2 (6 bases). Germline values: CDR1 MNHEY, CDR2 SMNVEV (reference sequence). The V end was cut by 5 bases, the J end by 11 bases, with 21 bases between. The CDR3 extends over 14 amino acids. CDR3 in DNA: TGTGCCAGCAGTCCATCGACTAGTTACAATGAGCAGTACTTC. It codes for CASSPSTSYNEQYF.

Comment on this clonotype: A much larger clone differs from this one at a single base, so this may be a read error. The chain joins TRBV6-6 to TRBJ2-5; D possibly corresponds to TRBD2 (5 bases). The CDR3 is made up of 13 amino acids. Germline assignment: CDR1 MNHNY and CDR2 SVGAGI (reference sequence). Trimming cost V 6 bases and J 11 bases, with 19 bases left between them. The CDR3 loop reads CASRETTLYEQYF. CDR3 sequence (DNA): TGTGCCAGCAGGGAGACTACTCTCTATGAGCAGTACTTC.

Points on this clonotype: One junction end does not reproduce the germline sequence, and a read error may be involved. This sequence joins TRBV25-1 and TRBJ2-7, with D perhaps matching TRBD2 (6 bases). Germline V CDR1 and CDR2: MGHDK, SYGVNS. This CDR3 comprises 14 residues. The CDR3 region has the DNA TGTGCCAGCAGTGAAGAGGAGGGAACGGACGAGCCGTACTTC. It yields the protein CASSEEEGTDEPYF.

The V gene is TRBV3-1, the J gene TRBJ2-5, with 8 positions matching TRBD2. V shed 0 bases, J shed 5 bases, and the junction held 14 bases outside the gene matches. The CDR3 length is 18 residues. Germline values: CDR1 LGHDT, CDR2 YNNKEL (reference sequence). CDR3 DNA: TGTGCCAGCAGCCAAGATCGGGGCTATCACGGGAGGGCCGAGACCCAGTACTTC. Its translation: CASSQDRGYHGRAETQYF.

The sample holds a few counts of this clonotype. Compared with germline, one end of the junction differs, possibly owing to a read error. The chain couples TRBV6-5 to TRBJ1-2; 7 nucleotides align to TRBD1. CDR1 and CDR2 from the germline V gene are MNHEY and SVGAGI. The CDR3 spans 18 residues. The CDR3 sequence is CASSYSPGQSVWNSGYTF. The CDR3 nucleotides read TGTGCCAGCAGTTACTCGCCGGGACAGAGCGTATGGAACTCTGGCTACACCTTC.

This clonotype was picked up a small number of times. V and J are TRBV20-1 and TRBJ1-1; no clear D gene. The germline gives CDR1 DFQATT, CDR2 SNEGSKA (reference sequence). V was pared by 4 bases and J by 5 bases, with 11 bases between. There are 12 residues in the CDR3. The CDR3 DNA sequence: TGCAGTGCTACGGAATTGGAAACTGAAGCTTTCTTT. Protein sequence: CSATELETEAFF.

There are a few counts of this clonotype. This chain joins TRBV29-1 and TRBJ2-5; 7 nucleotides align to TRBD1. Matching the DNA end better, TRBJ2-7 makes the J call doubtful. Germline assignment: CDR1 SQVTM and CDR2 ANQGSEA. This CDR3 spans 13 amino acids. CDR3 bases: TGCAGCGTGTCCGGGACAGCGCCCTCCGAGCAGTACTTC. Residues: CSVSGTAPSEQYF.

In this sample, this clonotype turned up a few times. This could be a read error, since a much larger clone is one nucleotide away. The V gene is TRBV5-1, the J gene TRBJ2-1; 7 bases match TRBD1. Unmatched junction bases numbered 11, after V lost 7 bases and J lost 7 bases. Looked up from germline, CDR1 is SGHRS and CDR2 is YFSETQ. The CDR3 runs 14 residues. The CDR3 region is CASGGRAQGNEQFF. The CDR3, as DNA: TGCGCCAGCGGTGGACGAGCACAGGGGAATGAGCAGTTCTTC.

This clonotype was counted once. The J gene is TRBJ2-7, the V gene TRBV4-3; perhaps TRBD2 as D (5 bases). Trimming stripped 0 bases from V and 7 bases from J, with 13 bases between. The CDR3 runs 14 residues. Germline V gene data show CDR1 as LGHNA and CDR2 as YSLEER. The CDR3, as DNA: TGCGCCAGCAGCCAAGAGACTACCTGGGGTGAGCAGTACTTC. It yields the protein CASSQETTWGEQYF.

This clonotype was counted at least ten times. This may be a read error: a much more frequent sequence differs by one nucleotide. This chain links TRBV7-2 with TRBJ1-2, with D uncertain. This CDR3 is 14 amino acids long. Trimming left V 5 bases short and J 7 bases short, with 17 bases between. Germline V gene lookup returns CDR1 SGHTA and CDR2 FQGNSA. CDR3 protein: CASSVVQARGGYTF. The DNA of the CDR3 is TGTGCCAGCAGCGTAGTACAAGCCCGGGGTGGCTACACCTTC.

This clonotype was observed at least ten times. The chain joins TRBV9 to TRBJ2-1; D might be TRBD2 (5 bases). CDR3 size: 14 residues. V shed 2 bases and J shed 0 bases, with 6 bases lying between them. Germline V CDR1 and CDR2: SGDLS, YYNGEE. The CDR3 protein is CASSVGSSYNEQFF. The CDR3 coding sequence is TGTGCCAGCAGCGTTGGGAGCTCCTACAATGAGCAGTTCTTC.

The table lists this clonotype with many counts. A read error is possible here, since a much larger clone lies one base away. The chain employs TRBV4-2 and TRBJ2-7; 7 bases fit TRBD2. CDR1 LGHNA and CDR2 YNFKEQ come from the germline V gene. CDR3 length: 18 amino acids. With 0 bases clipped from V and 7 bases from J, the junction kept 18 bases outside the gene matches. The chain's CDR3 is CASSQDGGGGEAYNEQYF. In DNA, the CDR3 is TGTGCCAGCAGCCAAGATGGGGGTGGGGGGGAGGCCTACAATGAGCAGTACTTC.

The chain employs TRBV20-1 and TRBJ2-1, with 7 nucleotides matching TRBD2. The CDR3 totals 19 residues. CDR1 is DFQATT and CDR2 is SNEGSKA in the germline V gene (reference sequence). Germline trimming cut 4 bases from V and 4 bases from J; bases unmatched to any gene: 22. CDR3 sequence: CSATPPDYGEAGRYNEQFF. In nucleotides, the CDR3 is TGCAGTGCTACACCCCCAGACTACGGCGAAGCGGGGCGGTACAATGAGCAGTTCTTC.

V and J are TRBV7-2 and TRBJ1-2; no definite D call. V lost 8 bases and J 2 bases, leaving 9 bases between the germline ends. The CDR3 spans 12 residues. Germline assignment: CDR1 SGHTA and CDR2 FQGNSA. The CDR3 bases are TGTGCCAGCTTCGCCGTAAACTATGGCTACACCTTC. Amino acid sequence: CASFAVNYGYTF.